The next 13 T cell receptor beta chains were all read from a single sample in a study of patients and donors after allogeneic stem cell transplantation (dated by TCRdb to about 2020). Library preparation used RT-PCR. TCRdb names NextSeq 550 as the instrument used. TCRdb reworked the public reads: Q25 trimming with fastp, MiXCR clone assembly, productive beta chains retained. Each CDR3 protein gets just one entry, which takes the most common genes and DNA from the rows behind it. In this sample the table shows over 350,000 distinct CDR3 sequences, 16% of which occur a single time. The ten largest make up less than 9.5% of the sample. The source material was blood, either unsorted or a sorted T cell fraction (not recorded which). The source of these receptors is a human donor who was either an allogeneic HSCT recipient or a stem cell or donor lymphocyte infusion donor (not recorded which). It is not recorded whose cells these are; they may come from a transplant donor.

In its sample, this clonotype was seen once. The V and J genes are TRBV6-1 and TRBJ2-3; 9 nucleotides line up with TRBD2. V shed 10 bases and J 6 bases; nucleotides not matched to a gene: 8. CDR3 length: 13 amino acids. Germline loops: CDR1 MNHNS, CDR2 SASEGT. The CDR3: CATQRGDLDTQYF. In DNA form, the CDR3 reads TGTGCCACCCAGCGGGGGGATTTGGATACGCAGTATTTT.

J is TRBJ1-4 and V is TRBV4-3, with TRBD1 identical over 7 bases. V shed 3 bases and J 8 bases; nucleotides not matched to a gene: 9. Germline V gene lookup returns CDR1 LGHNA and CDR2 YSLEER. The CDR3 consists of 15 residues. For the CDR3, the DNA is TGCGCCAGCAGCCAGACCGACAGGGAGTACGAAAAACTGTTTTTT. As protein: CASSQTDREYEKLFF.

This clonotype was seen ten or more times. The chain carries TRBV5-1 and TRBJ2-4, with 11 bases that match TRBD1. This CDR3 comprises 17 residues. Germline CDR1 SGHRS, CDR2 YFSETQ. V was pared by 4 bases and J by 0 bases, with 6 bases of the junction left unmatched. CDR3 nucleotide sequence: TGCGCCAGCAGCACAGGACAGGGGGCTCGAGCCAAAAACATTCAGTACTTC. The encoded protein is CASSTGQGARAKNIQYF.

This clonotype was found a few times. The chain links TRBV6-2 or TRBV6-3 to TRBJ2-7, with TRBD1 identical over 9 bases. J gave up 3 bases and V 6 bases, and 3 bases lay outside the gene matches. The CDR3 loop spans 13 amino acids. The germline V gene has CDR1 MNHEY and CDR2 SVGEGT. The CDR3 is CASRQTGGYEQYF. The CDR3 coding sequence is TGTGCCAGCAGGCAGACAGGGGGCTACGAGCAGTACTTC.

The CDR3: CASSYTSGKEDTQYF. In nucleotides, the CDR3 is TGTGCCAGCAGCTACACTAGCGGGAAAGAAGATACGCAGTATTTT. The V gene is TRBV11-1, the J gene TRBJ2-3; 10 nucleotides align to TRBD2. Germline values: CDR1 SGHAT, CDR2 FQDESV (reference sequence). Trimming removed 4 bases from V and 5 bases from J; junction bases left unmatched: 6. The CDR3 covers 15 residues.

This clonotype was counted only a few times. The rearrangement joins TRBV6-2 or TRBV6-3 to TRBJ2-7; 7 nucleotides agree with TRBD1. V dropped 2 bases and J dropped 2; count of bases not matched to a gene: 6. CDR1 is MNHEY and CDR2 is SVGEGT in the germline V gene. The CDR3 consists of 15 residues. CDR3 DNA sequence: TGTGCCAGCAGTTACCCTAGGACAGGAGCCTACGAGCAGTACTTC. Encoded protein: CASSYPRTGAYEQYF.

The table lists this clonotype with a few counts. The chain links TRBV7-3 to TRBJ1-1; the D gene is possibly TRBD1 (6 bases). The CDR3 is made up of 15 amino acids. The germline V gene has CDR1 SGHTA and CDR2 FQGTGA. V was clipped by 5 bases and J by 1 base, with 14 bases between them. The CDR3 region has the DNA TGTGCCAGCAGCCCCCAAGGGGGAAGGAACACTGAAGCTTTCTTT. Encoded protein: CASSPQGGRNTEAFF.

This clonotype was counted only a few times. The V call is TRBV6-5, the J call TRBJ2-7, with 9 bases that match TRBD1. This CDR3 comprises 12 residues. From germline, CDR1 is MNHEY and CDR2 SVGAGI. V was pared by 10 bases and J by 3 bases, with 4 bases of the junction left unmatched. The CDR3 coding sequence is TGTGCCACCCGGGACAGGGACTACGAGCAGTACTTC. It encodes CATRDRDYEQYF.

This clonotype was recorded at least ten times. The chain employs TRBV19 and TRBJ2-5, with D perhaps being TRBD1 or TRBD2 (6 bases each). V lost 5 bases to trimming and J lost 4 bases, with 20 bases between them. The CDR3 totals 16 residues. CDR1 and CDR2 from the germline V gene are LNHDA and SQIVND (reference sequence). The CDR3 sequence: CASSLWTVRRGETQYF. The CDR3 DNA reads TGTGCCAGTAGTCTTTGGACAGTTAGGAGGGGAGAGACCCAGTACTTC.

This clonotype has a handful of counts. The genes are TRBV6-5 and TRBJ2-7, with 9 bases lining up with TRBD2. The germline CDR1 and CDR2 sequences are MNHEY and SVGAGI. Germline trimming cut 2 bases from V and 7 bases from J; bases unmatched to any gene: 15. This CDR3 has 17 amino acids. The CDR3 coding sequence is TGTGCCAGCAGTTACGGTCTAGCGGGGATCCCCTCTGGGGAGCAGTACTTC. Amino acids: CASSYGLAGIPSGEQYF.

This clonotype was detected a few times. The V call is TRBV12-3 or TRBV12-4, the J call TRBJ1-4; D not resolved. Trimming stripped 7 bases from V and 4 bases from J, with 10 bases between. CDR3 size: 13 residues. This chain's CDR3 is CASTSRNNEKLFF. For the CDR3, the DNA is TGTGCCAGCACCAGCCGGAATAATGAAAAACTGTTTTTT.

The V and J genes are TRBV5-4 and TRBJ2-3; 12 nucleotides match TRBD2. CDR1 is SGHNT and CDR2 is YYREEE in the germline V gene (reference sequence). V lost 4 bases and J lost 2; bases outside the gene matches: 5. This CDR3 is built from 16 residues. CDR3 in amino acids: CASSLRTSGDTDTQYF. The CDR3 region has the DNA TGTGCCAGCAGCCTTAGGACTAGCGGGGACACAGATACGCAGTATTTT.

This clonotype was seen a handful of times. The chain is built from TRBV5-6 and TRBJ2-5; 9 nucleotides match TRBD1. The J segment lost 4 bases and the V segment lost 4 bases, leaving 8 bases of the junction unmatched. Germline V CDR1 and CDR2: SGHDT, YYEEEE. The CDR3 runs 15 residues. CDR3 sequence: CASSPDRDRVETQYF. In DNA form, the CDR3 reads TGTGCCAGCAGCCCCGACCGGGACAGGGTAGAGACCCAGTACTTC.